What follows describes a single T cell receptor (beta chain). Its antigen remains unidentified. This record comes from a study of CXCR3-negative and CXCR3-positive naive CD8 T cells. Those CD8+ T cells considered naive were CD45RO-CCR7+CD27+CD95-. The authors prepared UMI-labeled TRB cDNA libraries by 5' RACE. TCRdb re-analyzed the 5' RACE reads; it lists each CDR3 protein once, without DNA. The sample totals roughly 100,000 distinct CDR3 sequences. The germline gives CDR1 MNHEY, CDR2 SMNVEV (reference sequence). This CDR3 has 14 residues. Findings and limits, study-wide: Cryopreserved cells showed partially decreased CXCR3 expression, and most assays used fresh PBMCs. Naive subsets were similarly diverse, while memory CD8+ repertoires were much less diverse. Memory, not naive, CXCR3-negative and CXCR3-positive cells differed in TRBV-TRBJ usage.

Sequencing was performed on naive CXCR3- CD8+ T cells from blood. Subset in this sample: CD45RO-CCR7+CD27+CD95- naive CD8+ T cells lacking CXCR3 (TNR3-). The chain is built from TRBV27 and TRBJ2-3; TCRdb designates TRBD1, a call that cannot be tested without DNA. This clonotype was sampled from a human donor in good health. Some clones in this sample may be carry-over from other donors' samples. The CDR3 is CASSSTSPADTQYF.